Listed below are T cell receptor beta chains from one sample, sequenced in a study of blood T cell repertoires in COVID-19. Some clones are missing from TCRdb's copy, which holds only in-frame ones; the method was immunoSEQ multiplex PCR. This table holds 310,000 or so clones, almost 90% found once. Sequencing was done on a sample of PBMCs or T cells enriched from blood (not recorded which). The source is a woman in her late teens or twenties with acute COVID-19. Each CDR3 is given with its conserved first and last residue. The order of the fields is D gene, J gene, V gene, clone size, CDR3 protein, CDR3 DNA. A D gene is named only where the DNA matches it firmly. Not all rows give a size; the values are once, few, many and, for expanded clones, a class.

TRBD2	TRBJ2-5	TRBV6-2/TRBV6-3	few	CASSRQVGSGRETQYF	TGTGCCAGCAGCCGCCAAGTGGGTAGCGGGAGAGAGACCCAGTACTTC
-	TRBJ2-5	TRBV5-1	-	CASSLDGSGHQETQYF	TGCGCCAGCAGCTTGGATGGTAGCGGACACCAAGAGACCCAGTACTTC
-	TRBJ2-1	TRBV4-3	few	CASSQGSGAYNEQFF	TGCGCCAGCAGCCAAGGGAGCGGAGCCTACAATGAGCAGTTCTTC
-	TRBJ2-7	TRBV10-1	-	CASSESTASYEQYF	TGCGCCAGCAGTGAGTCGACAGCCTCCTACGAGCAGTACTTC
TRBD1	TRBJ2-3	TRBV27	-	CASSSFTGAFTDTQYF	TGTGCCAGCAGTTCGTTTACAGGGGCCTTCACAGATACGCAGTATTTT
-	TRBJ2-3	TRBV11-1	-	CASSLDGAGPDTQYF	TGTGCCAGCAGCTTAGACGGTGCGGGACCAGATACGCAGTATTTT
-	TRBJ2-5	TRBV9	-	CASSVDSSQETQYF	TGTGCCAGCAGCGTAGACAGTTCCCAAGAGACCCAGTACTTC
-	TRBJ2-2	TRBV7-3	-	CASSLRRVGNNTGELFF	TGTGCCAGCAGCTTACGGCGGGTAGGGAACAACACCGGGGAGCTGTTTTTT
TRBD2	TRBJ2-1	TRBV5-4	-	CASSSDSGSSYNEQFF	TGTGCCAGCAGCTCCGATAGCGGGAGCTCCTACAATGAGCAGTTCTTC
-	TRBJ2-1	TRBV7-2	-	CASSLRELPTNEQFF	TGTGCCAGCAGCCTACGGGAACTTCCGACCAATGAGCAGTTCTTC
TRBD2	TRBJ2-1	TRBV27	-	CASSQLAGVLYNEQFF	TGTGCCAGCAGTCAACTAGCGGGAGTACTCTACAATGAGCAGTTCTTC
TRBD1	TRBJ1-4	TRBV4-3	-	CASSQDRALNEKLFF	TGCGCCAGCAGCCAGGACAGGGCCCTTAATGAAAAACTGTTTTTT
-	TRBJ2-7	TRBV4-3	-	CASSRTPRAGNSYEQYF	TGCGCCAGCAGCCGCACTCCTAGGGCAGGGAACTCCTACGAGCAGTACTTC
-	TRBJ2-5	TRBV29-1	-	CSVAHTGLETQYF	TGCAGCGTTGCCCATACAGGTTTAGAGACCCAGTACTTC
TRBD2	TRBJ2-1	TRBV30	-	CAWRTSGFINEQFF	TGTGCCTGGAGGACTAGCGGGTTTATCAATGAGCAGTTCTTC
-	TRBJ2-5	TRBV19	few	CASSIGAGMEETQYF	TGTGCCAGTAGTATAGGGGCCGGGATGGAAGAGACCCAGTACTTC
-	TRBJ1-2	TRBV21-1	-	CASSKALLGAGESDYGYTF	TGTGCCAGCAGCAAAGCGCTTTTGGGGGCCGGGGAGTCGGACTATGGCTACACCTTC
-	TRBJ2-3	TRBV6-1	-	CASSDRVHTDTQYF	TGTGCCAGCAGTGACCGGGTCCACACAGATACGCAGTATTTT
-	TRBJ2-7	TRBV12-1	few	CASSFRQGGYEQYF	TGTGCCAGCAGCTTTCGACAGGGAGGCTACGAGCAGTACTTC
-	TRBJ2-5	TRBV10-3	-	CAISESGALETQYF	TGTGCCATCAGTGAGTCGGGGGCCCTCGAGACCCAGTACTTC
TRBD2	TRBJ2-1	TRBV7-3	-	CASSYGSSGHNEQFF	TGTGCCAGCAGCTATGGTTCTAGCGGGCACAATGAGCAGTTCTTC
-	TRBJ2-7	TRBV5-1	-	CASSAGYSYEQYF	TGCGCCAGCAGCGCAGGATACTCCTACGAGCAGTACTTC
-	TRBJ2-2	TRBV24-1	once	CATSGYLGGLNTGELFF	TGTGCCACCAGCGGCTACCTTGGGGGCCTGAACACCGGGGAGCTGTTTTTT
TRBD2	TRBJ2-1	TRBV19	-	CASSRTSGPPYNEQFF	TGTGCCAGTAGTCGAACTAGCGGGCCTCCCTACAATGAGCAGTTCTTC
-	TRBJ2-7	TRBV19	-	CASSAGSSAYEQYF	TGTGCCAGTAGCGCCGGGTCCTCCGCCTACGAGCAGTACTTC
TRBD2	TRBJ2-1	TRBV7-2	-	CASSSERLAGRFF	TGTGCCAGCAGCTCCGAGAGGCTAGCGGGTCGGTTCTTC
-	TRBJ1-1	TRBV18	-	CASSPAPLVVNTEAFF	TGTGCCAGCTCACCAGCCCCATTGGTAGTGAACACTGAAGCTTTCTTT
-	TRBJ1-6	TRBV19	-	CASSKKGPQGLGSPLHF	TGTGCCAGTAGTAAGAAGGGGCCACAGGGTCTTGGTTCACCCCTCCACTTT
TRBD1	TRBJ1-2	TRBV6-5	-	CASSPGTVYGYTF	TGTGCCAGCAGCCCCGGGACAGTCTACGGCTACACCTTC
-	TRBJ1-5	TRBV6-2/TRBV6-3	-	CASSDNRSPYQPQHF	TGTGCCAGCAGTGATAACAGGTCCCCCTATCAGCCCCAGCATTTT
TRBD2	TRBJ2-5	TRBV3-1/TRBV3-2	-	CASSQAAGGPKTQYF	TGTGCCAGCAGCCAAGCAGCGGGAGGGCCGAAGACCCAGTACTTC
TRBD2	TRBJ2-2	TRBV6-5	-	CASSSTSGRGGELFF	TGTGCCAGCAGTTCAACTAGCGGGAGAGGCGGGGAGCTGTTTTTT
TRBD1	TRBJ1-5	TRBV9	-	CASSVLRDRGPRDSNQPQHF	TGTGCCAGCAGCGTACTAAGGGACAGGGGGCCCCGGGATAGCAATCAGCCCCAGCATTTT
-	TRBJ1-6	TRBV7-2	-	CASSWGPTAINSPLHF	TGTGCCAGCAGCTGGGGGCCAACAGCAATCAATTCACCCCTCCACTTT
-	TRBJ1-6	TRBV27	once	CASSLGRGVYNSPLHF	TGTGCCAGCAGCCTCGGAAGGGGTGTGTATAATTCACCCCTCCACTTT
-	TRBJ2-1	TRBV6-5	-	CASRDSYNEQFF	TGTGCCAGCCGGGACTCCTACAATGAGCAGTTCTTC
-	TRBJ1-2	TRBV5-5	-	CASSLDGANYGYTF	TGTGCCAGCAGCTTGGACGGGGCTAACTATGGCTACACCTTC
TRBD1	TRBJ1-4	TRBV5-4	-	CASSRDSNEKLFF	TGTGCCAGCAGCCGGGACAGCAATGAAAAACTGTTTTTT
TRBD2	TRBJ2-7	TRBV30	-	CAWRVTSGSSYEQYF	TGTGCCTGGAGGGTTACTAGCGGGAGTTCTTACGAGCAGTACTTC
TRBD2	TRBJ2-7	TRBV6-2/TRBV6-3	-	CASSHTSGSPAYEQYF	TGTGCCAGCAGCCATACTAGCGGGAGTCCCGCCTACGAGCAGTACTTC
-	TRBJ1-5	TRBV6-5	-	CATSLDSYGNQPQHF	TGTGCCACCTCCTTAGACAGTTATGGCAATCAGCCCCAGCATTTT
-	TRBJ2-5	TRBV27	-	CASSSTRETQYF	TGTGCCAGCAGTTCAACTAGGGAGACCCAGTACTTC
TRBD1	TRBJ2-2	TRBV27	-	CASSHRGWNTGELFF	TGTGCCAGCAGTCACAGGGGGTGGAACACCGGGGAGCTGTTTTTT